This T cell receptor beta chain was recovered during a study of blood T cell repertoires in COVID-19. As handled by the study authors: Amplification of reference gene primers provided the estimated nucleated cell counts. Assay: immunoSEQ multiplex PCR; the TCRdb copy retains only in-frame clones and omits some. From that table come the V and J calls and clone size; the DNA was used to work out D and trimming. The data show tens of thousands of clones, more than 75% seen once. As regards this clone: The same CDR3 can be traced to other DNA sequences in this sample.

Germline V gene sequence: CDR1 LGHNA, CDR2 YNFKEQ. The CDR3 consists of 12 residues. Between the trimmed V and J ends, which lost 2 bases and 5 bases, there was a span of 3 bases. The source is a woman older than 75 with acute or convalescent COVID-19. The sequencing input was peripheral blood. The rearrangement uses TRBV4-2 and TRBJ2-2; D remains unclear. This chain's CDR3 is CASSQPTGELFF. CDR3 sequence (DNA): TGTGCCAGCAGCCAACCTACCGGGGAGCTGTTTTTT.